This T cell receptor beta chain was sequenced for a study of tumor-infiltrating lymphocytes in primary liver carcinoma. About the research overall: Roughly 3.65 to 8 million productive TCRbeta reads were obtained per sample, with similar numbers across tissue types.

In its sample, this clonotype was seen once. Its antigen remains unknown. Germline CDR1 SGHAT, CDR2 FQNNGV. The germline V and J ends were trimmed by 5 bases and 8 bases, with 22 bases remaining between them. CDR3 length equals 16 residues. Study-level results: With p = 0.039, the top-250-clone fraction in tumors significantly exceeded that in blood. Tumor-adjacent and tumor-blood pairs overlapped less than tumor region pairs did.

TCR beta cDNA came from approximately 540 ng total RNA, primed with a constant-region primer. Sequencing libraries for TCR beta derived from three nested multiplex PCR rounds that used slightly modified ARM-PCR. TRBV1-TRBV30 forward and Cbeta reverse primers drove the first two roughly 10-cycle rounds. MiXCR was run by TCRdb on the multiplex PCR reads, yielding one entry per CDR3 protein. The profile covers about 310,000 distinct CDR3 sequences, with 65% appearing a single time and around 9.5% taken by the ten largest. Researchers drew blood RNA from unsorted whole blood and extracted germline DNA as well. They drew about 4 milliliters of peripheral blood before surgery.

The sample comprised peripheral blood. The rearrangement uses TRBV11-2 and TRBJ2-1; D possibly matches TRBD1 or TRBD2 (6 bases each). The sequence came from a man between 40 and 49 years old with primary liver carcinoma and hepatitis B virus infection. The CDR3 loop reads CASSGSWGVRGYEQFF. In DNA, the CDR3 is TGTGCCAGCAGCGGCTCTTGGGGGGTAAGGGGGTATGAGCAGTTCTTC. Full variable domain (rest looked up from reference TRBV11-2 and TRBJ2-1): EAGVAQSPRYKIIEKRQSVAFWCNPISGHATLYWYQQILGQGPKLLIQFQNNGVVDDSQLPKDRFSAERLKGVDSTLKIQPAKLEDSAVYLCASSGSWGVRGYEQFFGPGTRLTVL.